This entry lists 28 T cell receptor beta chains sequenced from one sample in a study of T-cell reconstitution after alpha-beta-depleted transplantation in children (TCRdb year 2016). The method was PCR. Instrument used: Illumina HiSeq 2500. Molecular barcoding was employed in the preparation of TCR libraries, with unique molecular identifiers being used to normalize TCRbeta repertoire quantification. TCRdb's own reprocessing of the public reads used fastp at Q25 and MiXCR and kept productive beta chains. Identical CDR3 protein sequences are pooled into one entry, listed with their most common genes and DNA. The sample table contains 300,000 or so distinct CDR3 sequences; only one count was recorded for 9.9% of them. The ten largest clones add up to about 9.5% of the sample. The source was PBMCs from the stem cell graft donor, collected from the stem cell graft. The origin of the receptors is a human donor who donated a stem cell graft to a child with SCID.

A few counts support this clonotype. The chain has TRBV29-1 and TRBJ1-2; 7 nucleotides match TRBD1. The CDR3 contains 16 residues. V was clipped by 4 bases and J by 0 bases; unmatched bases: 11. Germline V gene lookup returns CDR1 SQVTM and CDR2 ANQGSEA. This CDR3 is CSVAAGGGGTNYGYTF. CDR3 nucleotides: TGCAGCGTTGCAGCAGGGGGTGGGGGTACTAACTATGGCTACACCTTC.

J is TRBJ2-1 and V is TRBV20-1, with 8 positions matching TRBD1. V dropped 3 bases and J dropped 6; count of bases not matched to a gene: 4. The CDR3 has 13 amino acids. Germline values: CDR1 DFQATT, CDR2 SNEGSKA (reference sequence). CDR3 DNA sequence: TGCAGTGCTAGCAGGGGGCGCCCCAATGAGCAGTTCTTC. Its translation: CSASRGRPNEQFF.

This clonotype was seen a handful of times. The V call is TRBV11-2, the J call TRBJ2-6, with no clear D. The CDR3 totals 16 residues. Germline V lookup: CDR1 SGHAT, CDR2 FQNNGV. Between the trimmed V and J ends, which lost 7 bases and 2 bases, there was a span of 15 bases. CDR3 sequence reads: CASTYQVATGANVLTF. DNA for the CDR3: TGTGCCAGCACCTACCAGGTGGCGACTGGGGCCAACGTCCTGACTTTC.

The rearrangement joins TRBV6-1 to TRBJ2-6; 7 bases map to TRBD1. V shed 11 bases and J 0 bases; nucleotides not matched to a gene: 4. The CDR3 consists of 14 residues. Germline V gives CDR1 MNHNS, CDR2 SASEGT. CDR3 nucleotides: TGTGCCGGGGACAGCAGCTCTGGGGCCAACGTCCTGACTTTC. Translation gives CAGDSSSGANVLTF.

This clonotype showed up just a few times. This chain uses TRBV7-9 with TRBJ2-5; D is unresolved. Germline CDR1 and CDR2: SEHNR and FQNEAQ (reference sequence). Trimming removed 5 bases from V and 1 base from J, with 11 bases in between. This CDR3 is 14 amino acids long. The CDR3 sequence is CASSHRLTQETQYF. CDR3 nucleotide sequence: TGTGCCAGCAGCCACAGACTGACCCAAGAGACCCAGTACTTC.

A word on this clonotype: One end of the junction does not line up with germline, which may come from a read error. The V gene is TRBV19, the J gene TRBJ2-7; D possibly corresponds to TRBD2 (5 bases). From germline, CDR1 is LNHDA and CDR2 SQIVND (reference sequence). CDR3 length: 13 amino acids. The CDR3 loop reads CASSNERGPEQYF. In nucleotides, the CDR3 is TGTGCCAGCAGTAACGAACGGGGTCCCGAGCAGTACTTC.

This clonotype was seen repeatedly, ten times or more. The V call is TRBV7-3, the J call TRBJ2-7; 7 positions agree with TRBD2. Germline CDR1 is SGHTA and CDR2 is FQGTGA. Trimming at V came to 5 bases and at J to 0 bases, leaving 10 bases not matched to a gene. The CDR3 consists of 16 residues. CDR3 bases: TGTGCCAGCAGCCCCCTGGCTAGCGGTAGCTCCTACGAGCAGTACTTC. It is translated as CASSPLASGSSYEQYF.

This clonotype was detected a few times. The genes are TRBV20-1 and TRBJ2-3, with no clear D. The CDR3 consists of 14 residues. Germline-derived CDR1 and CDR2 are DFQATT and SNEGSKA (reference sequence). Trimming stripped 6 bases from V and 0 bases from J, with 13 bases between. This CDR3 is CSAPSGMSTDTQYF. Written as DNA, the CDR3 is TGCAGTGCCCCAAGTGGGATGAGCACAGATACGCAGTATTTT.

This clonotype was seen only a few times. The chain uses TRBV3-1 and TRBJ2-2; a weak D match, TRBD1 (5 bases). CDR3 length: 16 residues. Per the germline V gene, CDR1 is LGHDT and CDR2 is YNNKEL (reference sequence). Trimming left V 3 bases short and J 6 bases short, with 17 bases between. CDR3 DNA sequence: TGTGCCAGCAGCCATTACGAGTCAGGGAAGGCCGGGGAGCTGTTTTTT. Amino acids: CASSHYESGKAGELFF.

V and J are TRBV4-1 and TRBJ1-1, with D perhaps TRBD1 (5 bases). V lost 3 bases, J lost 8 bases, and 19 bases lay in between. Germline loops: CDR1 MGHRA, CDR2 YSYEKL. This CDR3 has 15 residues. The CDR3, as DNA: TGCGCCAGCAGCCAGGCAGGGTTCCCCTTAGAGGAAGCTTTCTTT. Amino acids: CASSQAGFPLEEAFF.

This clonotype was counted a few times. The chain recombines TRBV29-1 with TRBJ2-3, with 11 bases matching TRBD2. Germline CDR1 and CDR2: SQVTM and ANQGSEA. The CDR3 loop spans 14 amino acids. Trimming removed 8 bases from V and 3 bases from J; junction bases left unmatched: 7. The CDR3: CSFVAGGRTDTQYF. The DNA of the CDR3 is TGCAGCTTTGTAGCGGGGGGGCGGACAGATACGCAGTATTTT.

The chain couples TRBV19 to TRBJ2-1; 15 nucleotides line up with TRBD2. CDR3 size: 17 residues. The V gene's germline CDR1 is LNHDA and CDR2 SQIVND (reference sequence). The ends lost 5 bases at V and 2 bases at J; junction bases unmatched: 4. CDR3 residues: CASSPGLAGGPYNEQFF. The CDR3 DNA reads TGTGCCAGTAGTCCAGGACTAGCGGGGGGGCCCTACAATGAGCAGTTCTTC.

This clonotype was observed many times. This sequence joins TRBV3-1 and TRBJ1-1; the match to TRBD1 covers 10 bases. V gave up 2 bases and J gave up 3 bases; unmatched junction bases: 15. The germline gives CDR1 LGHDT, CDR2 YNNKEL (reference sequence). CDR3 size: 19 residues. The DNA for the CDR3 is TGTGCCAGCAGCCAAAGTGCTTTGAGACAGGGGGCGAAGGACACTGAAGCTTTCTTT. Translated, it gives CASSQSALRQGAKDTEAFF.

This clonotype was seen at least ten times. This sequence joins TRBV4-1 and TRBJ1-1; 8 bases are shared with TRBD1. The CDR3 is 14 amino acids. Germline values: CDR1 MGHRA, CDR2 YSYEKL. With V trimmed by 1 base and J by 3 bases, 1 base remained unmatched. The CDR3 nucleotides are TGCGCCAGCAGCCAAGGGGGACAGGACACTGAAGCTTTCTTT. Translating gives CASSQGGQDTEAFF.

This clonotype was recorded a few times. This chain links TRBV20-1 with TRBJ2-3, with D unclear. Germline assignment: CDR1 DFQATT and CDR2 SNEGSKA (reference sequence). V was shortened by 1 base and J by 4 bases, with 15 bases between the two germline ends. The CDR3 consists of 15 residues. The CDR3 DNA follows: TGCAGTGCTAGAGCAAACCCTACGAGGTCAGATACGCAGTATTTT. It yields the protein CSARANPTRSDTQYF.

This clonotype occurred a few times. The J gene is TRBJ1-4, the V gene TRBV3-1; no firm D call. The V gene lost 2 bases and the J gene lost 3 bases, with 1 base spanning the gap. This CDR3 comprises 12 residues. The V gene's germline CDR1 is LGHDT and CDR2 YNNKEL (reference sequence). The CDR3 spells CASSQPNEKLFF. Written as DNA, the CDR3 is TGTGCCAGCAGCCAACCTAATGAAAAACTGTTTTTT.

The rearrangement joins TRBV7-2 to TRBJ2-5; possibly TRBD2 for D (5 bases). V lost 4 bases and J lost 5, with 11 bases in between. The CDR3 contains 13 residues. In germline, CDR1 is SGHTA, CDR2 FQGNSA. CDR3 in DNA: TGTGCCAGCAGCTCCCCCGGGGTGGAGACCCAGTACTTC. Residues: CASSSPGVETQYF.

The J gene is TRBJ2-7, the V gene TRBV7-8, with unresolved D. Deletions cut 1 base from V and 6 bases from J, with 10 bases between. Per germline, CDR1 SGHVS and CDR2 FQNEAQ. This CDR3 region has 13 residues. The CDR3 is CASSLDPLTEQYF. CDR3 DNA sequence: TGTGCCAGCAGCTTAGATCCGTTAACCGAGCAGTACTTC.

There are many counts of this clonotype. The chain is built from TRBV12-3 or TRBV12-4 and TRBJ2-1, with D maybe TRBD2 (7 bases). The CDR3 length is 14 residues. The V and J ends lost 3 bases and 9 bases respectively, with 15 bases between them. The CDR3 reads CASSLAAGAGEQFF. The DNA of the CDR3 is TGTGCCAGCAGTTTGGCCGCGGGGGCTGGTGAGCAGTTCTTC.

This clonotype has just a few counts. This chain connects TRBV6-6 to TRBJ2-7, with 8 bases that match TRBD2. The junction had 11 bases not matched to a gene; V was cut back by 7 bases and J by 9 bases. CDR3 length equals 13 residues. Looked up from germline, CDR1 is MNHNY and CDR2 is SVGAGI (reference sequence). The CDR3 loop reads CASTILSGGTQYF. The CDR3 DNA sequence: TGTGCCAGCACTATACTCTCGGGAGGGACGCAGTACTTC.

This clonotype was observed a few times. The rearrangement joins TRBV9 to TRBJ1-3; tentatively, D is TRBD1 (5 bases). CDR3 size: 15 residues. V lost 0 bases, J lost 0 bases, and 7 bases lay in between. CDR1 and CDR2 from the germline V gene are SGDLS and YYNGEE. The CDR3 DNA sequence: TGTGCCAGCAGCGTAGGACAGCTCTCTGGAAACACCATATATTTT. Protein sequence: CASSVGQLSGNTIYF.

This clonotype was seen repeatedly, ten times or more. The junction does not match germline at one end; this may be a read error. The chain has TRBV12-3 or TRBV12-4 and TRBJ2-3, with D perhaps TRBD1 or TRBD2 (5 bases each). The length of the CDR3 is 14 residues. The CDR3 sequence: CASSLGTGADTQYF. CDR3 DNA sequence: TGCGCCAGCAGCTTAGGGACCGGCGCAGATACGCAGTATTTT.

This rearrangement joins TRBV3-1 to TRBJ2-1; a possible D gene is TRBD1 (5 bases). The CDR3 contains 17 residues. Deletions cut 0 bases from V and 3 bases from J, with 15 bases between. Germline CDR1 LGHDT, CDR2 YNNKEL (reference sequence). The CDR3 sequence: CASSQEVGRWFYNEQFF. The CDR3 nucleotides are TGTGCCAGCAGCCAAGAGGTGGGGCGGTGGTTCTACAATGAGCAGTTCTTC.

This clonotype has a count of ten or more. V gene TRBV15 combines with J gene TRBJ2-1; unclear D gene. Trimming shortened V by 3 bases and J by 2 bases, and 11 bases separated the two germline ends. The CDR3 runs to 15 residues. Germline CDR1 is LNHNV and CDR2 is YYDKDF (reference sequence). CDR3 amino acids: CATSSGTWAYNEQFF. The DNA of the CDR3 is TGTGCCACCAGCAGTGGTACATGGGCCTACAATGAGCAGTTCTTC.

This clonotype was counted ten times or more. This chain uses TRBV7-2 with TRBJ2-1; D is unresolved. CDR1 and CDR2 (germline): SGHTA, FQGNSA. This CDR3 contains 11 residues. V shed 3 bases and J shed 6 bases, with 3 bases lying between them. CDR3 region: CASSFINEQFF. CDR3 DNA sequence: TGTGCCAGCAGCTTTATCAATGAGCAGTTCTTC.

The J gene is TRBJ2-1, the V gene TRBV7-8; D may be TRBD1 (5 bases). The CDR3 contains 14 residues. The ends were cut back, 5 bases at V and 1 base at J, with 9 bases in the middle. Germline V gene lookup returns CDR1 SGHVS and CDR2 FQNEAQ. CDR3 residues: CASSLRQSYNEQFF. The CDR3 DNA reads as TGTGCCAGCAGCCTCCGACAGTCCTACAATGAGCAGTTCTTC.

The chain is built from TRBV20-1 and TRBJ2-5; a possible D gene is TRBD1 (5 bases). The CDR3 sequence is 12 residues long. The V gene's germline CDR1 is DFQATT and CDR2 SNEGSKA (reference sequence). Trimming left V 5 bases short and J 4 bases short, with 11 bases between. Written as DNA, the CDR3 is TGCAGTGCTTGGACAAGACGAGAGACCCAGTACTTC. It codes for CSAWTRRETQYF.

A few counts support this clonotype. The CDR3 nucleotides are TGTGCCAGCAGTTCGCTCATTGTTAGGGACACAAAGGACCGGGAGACCCAGTACTTC. Its protein product is CASSSLIVRDTKDRETQYF. V is TRBV27 and J is TRBJ2-5; tentatively, D is TRBD1 (6 bases). Between the trimmed V and J ends, which lost 4 bases and 5 bases, there was a span of 29 bases. CDR1 is MNHEY, CDR2 SMNVEV, per germline (reference sequence). This CDR3 has 19 residues.